Sequencing of this TCR beta chain was carried out in a study of T cells in Graves' hyperthyroidism and ophthalmopathy. Study summary: Peripheral blood was drawn at first diagnosis, prior to all treatment.

Study-level findings and limits: Also found in blood were most expanded thyroid clonotypes above 0.001.

This clonotype was counted ten times or more. Its specificity is unknown. RNA transcripts provided the source from which TCR beta CDR3 regions were amplified. The HTBI primer set served for first-round RT-PCR of the TCR CDR3. MiXCR, applied by TCRdb to the multiplex PCR reads, yields one record per CDR3 protein. The sample lists roughly 750,000 distinct CDR3 sequences, over 15% seen once, with over 7.5% in the top ten. Clinicians diagnosed patients from clinical symptoms, serum thyroxine and TRAb, thyroid ultrasound and orbital computed tomography. Each 10 ml fresh peripheral blood draw supplied the PBMCs. The germline V gene has CDR1 SGDLS and CDR2 YYNGEE. With 4 bases removed from V and 5 bases from J, the gap between germline ends came to 7 bases. CDR3 length: 12 amino acids.

This receptor was identified in a man aged 18-30 years with Graves' hyperthyroidism. What was sequenced was blood. The rearrangement uses TRBV9 and TRBJ1-5; no definite D call. CDR3 nucleotides: TGTGCCAGCAGCCGCGGCGATCAGCCCCAGCATTTT. Translated: CASSRGDQPQHF. Together with reference TRBV9 and TRBJ1-5, the CDR3 gives the full variable domain: DSGVTQTPKHLITATGQRVTLRCSPRSGDLSVYWYQQSLDQGLQFLIQYYNGEERAKGNILERFSAQQFPDLHSELNLSSLELGDSALYFCASSRGDQPQHFGDGTRLSIL.